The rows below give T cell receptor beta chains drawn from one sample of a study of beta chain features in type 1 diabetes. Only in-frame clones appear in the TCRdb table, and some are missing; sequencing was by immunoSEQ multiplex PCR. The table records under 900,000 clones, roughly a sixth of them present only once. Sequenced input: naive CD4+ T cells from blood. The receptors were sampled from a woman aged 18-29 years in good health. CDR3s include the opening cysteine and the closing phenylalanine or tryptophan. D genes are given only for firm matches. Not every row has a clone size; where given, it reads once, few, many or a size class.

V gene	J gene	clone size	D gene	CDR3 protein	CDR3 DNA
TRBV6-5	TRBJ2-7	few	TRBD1	CASRRTGSYEQYF	TGTGCCAGCAGGAGGACAGGGAGCTACGAGCAGTACTTC
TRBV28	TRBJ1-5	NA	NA	CASLPGTQDQPQHF	TGTGCCAGCTTGCCCGGGACACAAGATCAGCCCCAGCATTTT
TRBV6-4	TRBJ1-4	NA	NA	CASSPNQWMTEKLFF	TGTGCCAGCAGTCCCAACCAGTGGATGACTGAAAAACTGTTTTTT
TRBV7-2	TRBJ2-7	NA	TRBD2	CASSLALTSGYEQYF	TGTGCCAGCAGCTTAGCGCTGACTAGCGGTTACGAGCAGTACTTC
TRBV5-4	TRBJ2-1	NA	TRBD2	CASSPTVVAGGPLNEQFF	TGTGCCAGCAGCCCCACGGTAGTGGCGGGAGGGCCGCTCAATGAGCAGTTCTTC
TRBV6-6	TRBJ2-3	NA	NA	CASSYLDGTDTQYF	TGTGCCAGCAGTTATTTGGACGGGACAGATACGCAGTATTTT
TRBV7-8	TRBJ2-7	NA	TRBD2	CASSLGAGASYEQYF	TGTGCCAGCAGCTTAGGAGCGGGAGCCTCCTACGAGCAGTACTTC
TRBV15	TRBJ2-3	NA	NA	CATSRAGTDTQYF	TGTGCCACCTCTCGGGCGGGCACAGATACGCAGTATTTT
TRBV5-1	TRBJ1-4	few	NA	CASSSYGQTNEKLFF	TGCGCCAGCAGCTCGTACGGACAGACCAATGAAAAACTGTTTTTT
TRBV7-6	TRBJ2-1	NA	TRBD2	CASSLGGRASEQFF	TGTGCCAGCAGCTTAGGTGGGAGGGCCAGTGAGCAGTTCTTC
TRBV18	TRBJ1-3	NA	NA	CASSPWDGRSGNTIYF	TGTGCCAGCTCACCTTGGGACGGACGCTCTGGAAACACCATATATTTT
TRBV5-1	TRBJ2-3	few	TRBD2	CASSSGLGTDTQYF	TGCGCCAGCAGCTCGGGACTAGGCACAGATACGCAGTATTTT
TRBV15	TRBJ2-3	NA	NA	CATSRFMGGITDTQYF	TGTGCCACCAGCAGATTTATGGGCGGGATCACAGATACGCAGTATTTT
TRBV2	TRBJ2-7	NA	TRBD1	CASSYGRGSIYEQYF	TGTGCCAGCAGTTACGGCAGGGGGAGCATCTACGAGCAGTACTTC
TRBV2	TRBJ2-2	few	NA	CASRSSQNTGELFF	TGTGCCAGCAGATCCAGCCAGAACACCGGGGAGCTGTTTTTT
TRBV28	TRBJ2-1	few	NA	CASILIPGPAIRSDEQFF	TGTGCCAGCATACTTATTCCGGGGCCCGCGATAAGGTCCGATGAGCAGTTCTTC
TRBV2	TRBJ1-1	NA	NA	CAIREVDTEAFF	TGTGCCATACGAGAGGTGGACACTGAAGCTTTCTTT
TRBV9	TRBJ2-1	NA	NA	CASSVAPSNEQFF	TGTGCCAGCAGCGTAGCCCCTAGCAATGAGCAGTTCTTC
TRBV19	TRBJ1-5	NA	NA	CASSNRDAPRQPQHF	TGTGCCAGTAGTAACCGGGACGCCCCCCGTCAGCCCCAGCATTTT
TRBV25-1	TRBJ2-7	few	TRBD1	CASSGNSGQYEQYF	TGTGCCAGCAGTGGCAACTCGGGACAGTACGAGCAGTACTTC
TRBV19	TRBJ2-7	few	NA	CASSPRTTSYEQYF	TGTGCCAGTAGTCCCCGGACTACCTCCTACGAGCAGTACTTC
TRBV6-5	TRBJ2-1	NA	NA	CASRDWVGEQFF	TGTGCCAGCAGGGATTGGGTTGGTGAGCAGTTCTTC
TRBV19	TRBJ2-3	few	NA	CASSWGLSTDTQYF	TGTGCCAGTAGCTGGGGACTTTCCACAGATACGCAGTATTTT
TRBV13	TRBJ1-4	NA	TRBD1	CASSLGSSGGRKLFF	TGTGCCAGCAGCTTAGGTTCCTCAGGGGGCAGAAAACTGTTTTTT
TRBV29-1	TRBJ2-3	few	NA	CSVEDGGVRTDTQYF	TGCAGCGTTGAAGACGGTGGTGTTCGGACAGATACGCAGTATTTT
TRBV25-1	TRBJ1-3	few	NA	CASMSSNSGNTIYF	TGTGCCAGCATGAGCAGTAACTCTGGAAACACCATATATTTT
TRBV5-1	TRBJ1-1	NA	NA	CASSAGQRIEAFF	TGCGCCAGCAGCGCCGGACAGCGGATTGAAGCTTTCTTT
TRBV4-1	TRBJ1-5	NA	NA	CASSQEGLGEGMSLGPQHF	TGCGCCAGCAGCCAAGAGGGTTTGGGTGAGGGCATGTCGTTAGGGCCCCAGCATTTT
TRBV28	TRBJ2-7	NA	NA	CATRLRVSYEQYF	TGTGCCACCCGCCTTCGAGTCTCCTACGAGCAGTACTTC
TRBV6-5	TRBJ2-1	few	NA	CASRGARYNEQFF	TGTGCCAGCAGGGGGGCCAGATACAATGAGCAGTTCTTC
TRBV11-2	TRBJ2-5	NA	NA	CASSLVGGTQETQYF	TGTGCCAGCAGCTTAGTGGGAGGGACACAAGAGACCCAGTACTTC
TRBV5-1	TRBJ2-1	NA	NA	CASSYPRGINEQFF	TGCGCCAGCAGCTACCCCAGGGGCATTAATGAGCAGTTCTTC
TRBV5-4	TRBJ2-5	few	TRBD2	CASSLLAGDRETQYF	TGTGCCAGCAGCTTACTAGCGGGAGATCGGGAGACCCAGTACTTC
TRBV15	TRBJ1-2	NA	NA	CATSRTSTNGYTF	TGTGCCACCAGCAGGACTTCGACGAATGGCTACACCTTC
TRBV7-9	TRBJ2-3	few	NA	CASSRHPQYF	TGTGCCAGCAGCCGCCATCCGCAGTATTTT
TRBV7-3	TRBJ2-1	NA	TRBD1	CASSSTGANEQFF	TGTGCCAGCAGCTCTACAGGGGCTAATGAGCAGTTCTTC
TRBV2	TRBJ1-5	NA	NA	CASSEALQANQPQHF	TGTGCCAGCAGTGAAGCGCTCCAAGCCAATCAGCCCCAGCATTTT
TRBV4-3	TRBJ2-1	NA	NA	CASSQVGVKTYNEQFF	TGCGCCAGCAGCCAAGTAGGGGTGAAGACCTACAATGAGCAGTTCTTC
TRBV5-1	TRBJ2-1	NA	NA	CASSSGEQGSYNEQFF	TGCGCCAGCAGCTCCGGCGAACAGGGATCCTACAATGAGCAGTTCTTC
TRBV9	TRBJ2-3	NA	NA	CASSSDQRLTDTQYF	TGTGCCAGCAGCTCGGACCAGCGTCTCACAGATACGCAGTATTTT
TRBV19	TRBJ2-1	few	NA	CASSTPRGYNEQFF	TGTGCCAGTAGTACTCCGCGAGGCTACAATGAGCAGTTCTTC
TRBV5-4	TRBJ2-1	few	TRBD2	CASSSPSGRSSYNEQFF	TGTGCCAGCAGCTCCCCTAGCGGGAGGAGCTCCTACAATGAGCAGTTCTTC
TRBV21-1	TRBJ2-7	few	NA	CASSKEAQTRRPTYEQYF	TGTGCCAGCAGCAAAGAGGCGCAGACCCGAAGACCTACCTACGAGCAGTACTTC
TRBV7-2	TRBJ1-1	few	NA	CASSQGGRITEAFF	TGTGCCAGCAGCCAAGGGGGGAGGATAACTGAAGCTTTCTTT
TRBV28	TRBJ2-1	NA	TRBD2	CASSLAGLAGANEQFF	TGTGCCAGCAGTCTCGCGGGACTAGCGGGAGCCAATGAGCAGTTCTTC
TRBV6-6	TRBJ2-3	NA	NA	CASAGGLGSDTQYF	TGTGCCAGCGCAGGGGGGTTAGGGTCGGATACGCAGTATTTT
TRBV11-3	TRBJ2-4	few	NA	CAALLVNIQYF	TGTGCCGCGTTACTAGTAAACATTCAGTACTTC
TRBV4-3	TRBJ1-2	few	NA	CASSQDHLEVNYGYTF	TGCGCCAGCAGCCAAGACCACCTCGAAGTCAACTATGGCTACACCTTC